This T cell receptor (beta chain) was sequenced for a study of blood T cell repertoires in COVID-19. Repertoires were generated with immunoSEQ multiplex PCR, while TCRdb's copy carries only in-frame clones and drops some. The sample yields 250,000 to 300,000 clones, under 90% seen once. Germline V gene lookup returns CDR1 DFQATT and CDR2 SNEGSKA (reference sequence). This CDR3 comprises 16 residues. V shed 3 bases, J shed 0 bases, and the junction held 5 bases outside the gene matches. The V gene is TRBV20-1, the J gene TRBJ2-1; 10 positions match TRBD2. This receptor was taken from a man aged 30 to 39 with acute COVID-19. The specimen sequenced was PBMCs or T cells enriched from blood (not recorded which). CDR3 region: CSASPSGSSSYNEQFF. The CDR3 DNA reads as TGCAGTGCTAGTCCTAGCGGGAGTAGCTCCTACAATGAGCAGTTCTTC.